Listed here are 28 T cell receptor beta chains from one sample, sequenced in a study of T cell responses to AZD1222 COVID-19 vaccine. Method: immunoSEQ multiplex PCR; TCRdb's copy keeps in-frame clones and lacks some. Among some 150,000 clones listed, 94% were seen once. Specimen: peripheral blood, collected on day 0 of AZD1222 vaccination. Receptors were obtained from an adult in good health.

The rearrangement links TRBV2 to TRBJ2-1; D tentatively fits TRBD1 or TRBD2 (5 bases each). The CDR3 is made up of 15 amino acids. Per the germline V gene, CDR1 is SNHLY and CDR2 is FYNNEI. The ends were cut back, 10 bases at V and 6 bases at J, with 22 bases in the middle. The CDR3, as DNA: TGTGCCATGGGGGTTGGGGACGGGGTATCCAATGAGCAGTTCTTC. Protein sequence: CAMGVGDGVSNEQFF.

Only one count was recorded for this clone. The J gene is TRBJ1-6, the V gene TRBV27, with a possible D match to TRBD1 (5 bases). CDR1 and CDR2 (germline): MNHEY, SMNVEV (reference sequence). The CDR3 length is 12 residues. V gave up 6 bases and J gave up 10 bases, with 10 bases separating them. The CDR3 nucleotides are TGTGCCAGCAGCCTTGGGGGATCACCCCTCCACTTT. As protein: CASSLGGSPLHF.

The rearrangement uses TRBV19 and TRBJ1-6; D perhaps matches TRBD1 (6 bases). V was cut by 0 bases and J by 0 bases, with 9 bases left in between. The CDR3 is made up of 17 amino acids. Germline lookup yields CDR1 LNHDA and CDR2 SQIVND (reference sequence). CDR3 loop: CASSIDQGSSYNSPLHF. Here the CDR3 DNA reads TGTGCCAGTAGTATAGATCAGGGGAGCTCCTATAATTCACCCCTCCACTTT.

The chain recombines TRBV5-1 with TRBJ2-5, with 8 bases matching TRBD2. This CDR3 is built from 16 residues. Germline V lookup: CDR1 SGHRS, CDR2 YFSETQ. Trimming removed 2 bases from V and 2 bases from J; junction bases left unmatched: 8. CDR3 DNA sequence: TGCGCCAGCAGCTTAGGGGTGGCTAGCGGGCAAGAGACCCAGTACTTC. Residues: CASSLGVASGQETQYF.

V gene TRBV7-2 combines with J gene TRBJ2-2; no clear D. This CDR3 is built from 15 residues. Germline assignment: CDR1 SGHTA and CDR2 FQGNSA. Between the trimmed V and J ends, which lost 1 base and 9 bases, there was a span of 15 bases. The CDR3: CASSLVWPHAWELFF. The CDR3 DNA sequence: TGTGCCAGCAGCTTAGTATGGCCGCACGCCTGGGAGCTGTTTTTT.

The chain combines TRBV11-2 with TRBJ2-2; weak D call: TRBD2 (6 bases). Looked up from germline, CDR1 is SGHAT and CDR2 is FQNNGV. V was cut by 4 bases and J by 5 bases, with 14 bases left in between. This CDR3 is 15 amino acids long. CDR3 residues: CASSSHGGGTGELFF. The CDR3 bases are TGTGCCAGCAGCTCACACGGAGGAGGGACCGGGGAGCTGTTTTTT.

The chain combines TRBV4-2 with TRBJ1-3; no clear D. The germline V gene has CDR1 LGHNA and CDR2 YNFKEQ. This CDR3 spans 16 amino acids. V lost 0 bases to trimming and J lost 0 bases, with 9 bases between them. This CDR3 is CASSQETASSGNTIYF. The CDR3 DNA is TGTGCCAGCAGCCAAGAAACAGCGAGCTCTGGAAACACCATATATTTT.

V gene TRBV6-5 combines with J gene TRBJ2-1; TRBD1 matches at 7 bases. Germline CDR1 is MNHEY and CDR2 is SVGAGI. The trim removed 6 bases at V and 4 bases at J, leaving 9 bases unmatched. The CDR3 runs 15 residues. The CDR3 reads CASSSLGQAYNEQFF. The DNA of the CDR3 is TGTGCCAGCAGCTCGCTCGGACAGGCGTACAATGAGCAGTTCTTC.

The chain links TRBV19 to TRBJ2-1; 12 nucleotides agree with TRBD2. The germline V gene encodes CDR1 LNHDA and CDR2 SQIVND (reference sequence). J lost 6 bases, V lost 6 bases, and 6 bases had no gene match. CDR3 length: 15 amino acids. CDR3 region: CASSPSGGARNEQFF. DNA for the CDR3: TGTGCCAGTAGCCCTAGCGGGGGGGCCCGCAATGAGCAGTTCTTC. The whole variable domain, remainder taken from reference TRBV19 and TRBJ2-1, is DGGITQSPKYLFRKEGQNVTLSCEQNLNHDAMYWYRQDPGQGLRLIYYSQIVNDFQKGDIAEGYSVSREKKESFPLTVTSAQKNPTAFYLCASSPSGGARNEQFFGPGTRLTVL.

V usage is TRBV2 and J usage is TRBJ2-1, with 11 bases fitting TRBD1. CDR1 SNHLY and CDR2 FYNNEI come from the germline V gene. The CDR3 is made up of 17 amino acids. V was clipped by 10 bases and J by 0 bases; unmatched bases: 11. The CDR3 nucleotides are TGTGCCATCGGGACAGGGGGGAAACAAAGCTCCTACAATGAGCAGTTCTTC. Amino acid sequence: CAIGTGGKQSSYNEQFF.

V is TRBV3-1 (or the pseudogene TRBV3-2) and J is TRBJ1-2; tentative D call: TRBD1 (5 bases). The length of the CDR3 is 14 residues. Germline CDR1 is LGHDT and CDR2 is YNNKEL (reference sequence). V gave up 2 bases and J gave up 2 bases, with 9 bases separating them. CDR3 in DNA: TGTGCCAGCAGCCAACGGGGACGGAACTATGGCTACACCTTC. It yields the protein CASSQRGRNYGYTF.

The chain combines TRBV7-2 with TRBJ2-1; 12 bases line up with TRBD2. Germline CDR1 is SGHTA and CDR2 is FQGNSA. The CDR3 covers 18 residues. Unmatched junction bases numbered 15, after V lost 5 bases and J lost 7 bases. CDR3 DNA: TGTGCCAGCAGCCCAAAGGGCAGGGGACTAGCGGGTGTAAATGAGCAGTTCTTC. Translating gives CASSPKGRGLAGVNEQFF.

This clone was seen just once. This chain joins TRBV30 and TRBJ2-2, with TRBD2 matching over 8 bases. Germline-derived CDR1 and CDR2 are GTSNPN and SVGIG (reference sequence). This CDR3 has 14 residues. V trimming: 5 bases; J trimming: 2 bases; junction bases outside the gene matches: 4. Here the CDR3 reads CAWRLASNTGELFF. The CDR3, as DNA: TGTGCCTGGCGACTAGCGAGCAACACCGGGGAGCTGTTTTTT.

This chain connects TRBV2 to TRBJ2-4, with TRBD2 identical over 7 bases. The germline CDR1 and CDR2 sequences are SNHLY and FYNNEI. After removal of 6 bases from V and 7 bases from J, the junction contained 15 bases not matched to a gene. This CDR3 region has 16 residues. This CDR3 reads CASRARLAAPMNIQYF. CDR3 DNA: TGTGCCAGCAGGGCTCGCCTAGCGGCCCCGATGAACATTCAGTACTTC.

The genes are TRBV5-1 and TRBJ1-2, with 9 nucleotides matching TRBD1. This CDR3 is 14 amino acids long. Germline CDR1 SGHRS, CDR2 YFSETQ. Trimming cost V 4 bases and J 3 bases; bases outside gene matches: 4. The CDR3 region is CASSPGQGYYGYTF. The CDR3 bases are TGCGCCAGCAGCCCGGGACAGGGATACTATGGCTACACCTTC.

V and J are TRBV4-1 and TRBJ1-1, with a possible D match to TRBD1 (5 bases). Trimming pared 1 base from V and 3 bases from J, leaving 12 bases between. Germline V gives CDR1 MGHRA, CDR2 YSYEKL. The CDR3 runs to 15 residues. CDR3 amino acids: CASSQVIQADTEAFF. CDR3 nucleotide sequence: TGCGCCAGCAGCCAAGTTATACAGGCGGACACTGAAGCTTTCTTT.

Written as DNA, the CDR3 is TGTGCCATCAGGAACTCTGGAAACACCATATATTTT. It translates to CAIRNSGNTIYF. V is TRBV10-3 and J is TRBJ1-3; D gene ambiguous. Trimming removed 6 bases at V and 0 bases at J, with 3 bases between. Germline CDR1 is ENHRY and CDR2 is SYGVKD. The CDR3 loop spans 12 amino acids.

This sequence joins TRBV7-9 and TRBJ1-4, with D perhaps TRBD1 (5 bases). V was pared by 3 bases and J by 0 bases, with 11 bases between. Germline V gene sequence: CDR1 SEHNR, CDR2 FQNEAQ (reference sequence). The CDR3 is made up of 16 amino acids. CDR3 amino acids: CASSLGPRPTNEKLFF. CDR3 DNA: TGTGCCAGCAGCTTGGGACCGCGACCAACTAATGAAAAACTGTTTTTT.

V gene TRBV9 combines with J gene TRBJ2-3; TRBD2 matches at 11 bases. The CDR3 has 18 residues. The V segment lost 0 bases and the J segment 2 bases; nucleotides outside the gene matches: 8. CDR1 is SGDLS, CDR2 YYNGEE, per germline. The CDR3 DNA is TGTGCCAGCAGCGTAGGTTTCAGGGGACTAGCGGCCACAGATACGCAGTATTTT. It is translated as CASSVGFRGLAATDTQYF. Supplemented by reference TRBV9 and TRBJ2-3, the full variable domain reads DSGVTQTPKHLITATGQRVTLRCSPRSGDLSVYWYQQSLDQGLQFLIQYYNGEERAKGNILERFSAQQFPDLHSELNLSSLELGDSALYFCASSVGFRGLAATDTQYFGPGTRLTVL.

This chain connects TRBV6-2 or TRBV6-3 to TRBJ1-5; D may be TRBD1 (6 bases). CDR1 and CDR2 (germline): MNHEY, SVGEGT. V was shortened by 1 base and J by 0 bases, with 13 bases between the two germline ends. This CDR3 has 17 residues. The DNA of the CDR3 is TGTGCCAGCAGTTACTGGCCCCGGACAGTTAGCAATCAGCCCCAGCATTTT. Its protein product is CASSYWPRTVSNQPQHF.

This chain links TRBV6-5 with TRBJ2-1, with unresolved D. Trimming took off 11 bases at V and 0 bases at J, with 11 bases between the two ends. There are 13 residues in the CDR3. CDR1 MNHEY and CDR2 SVGAGI come from the germline V gene. For the CDR3, the DNA is TGTGCCGCTAACTTAGGCTCCTACAATGAGCAGTTCTTC. Translation: CAANLGSYNEQFF.

This sequence joins TRBV7-9 and TRBJ2-2, with 7 bases identical to TRBD2. The CDR3 spans 16 residues. The V gene end was trimmed by 2 bases and the J gene end by 1 base; junction bases not matched to a gene: 4. Germline CDR1 reads SEHNR; CDR2 reads FQNEAQ (reference sequence). Written as DNA, the CDR3 is TGTGCCAGCAGCTTACAGCCTAGCGGGAACACCGGGGAGCTGTTTTTT. This gives the protein CASSLQPSGNTGELFF.

The chain is built from TRBV13 and TRBJ1-6; 9 bases are shared with TRBD1. Germline CDR1 reads PRHDT; CDR2 reads FYEKMQ (reference sequence). This CDR3 is built from 16 residues. V trimming: 5 bases; J trimming: 1 base; junction bases outside the gene matches: 3. CDR3 residues: CASSRQGGSYNSPLHF. CDR3 DNA sequence: TGTGCCAGCAGCAGACAGGGGGGGTCCTATAATTCACCCCTCCACTTT.

The chain has TRBV5-6 and TRBJ2-5, with D tentatively TRBD2 (7 bases). Trimming took 4 bases from V and 2 from J, leaving 9 bases between them. Germline-derived CDR1 and CDR2 are SGHDT and YYEEEE. The CDR3 is 13 amino acids. The chain's CDR3 is CASSKGGQETQYF. CDR3 DNA sequence: TGTGCCAGCAGCAAGGGGGGGCAAGAGACCCAGTACTTC.

The chain is built from TRBV4-1 and TRBJ1-5; D call uncertain. Trimming stripped 5 bases from V and 4 bases from J, with 12 bases between. Germline CDR1 reads MGHRA; CDR2 reads YSYEKL. The CDR3 is 14 residues long. In DNA form, the CDR3 reads TGCGCCAGCAGCTCGCTAGTGGGTAATCAGCCCCAGCATTTT. Its translation: CASSSLVGNQPQHF.

This chain joins TRBV7-2 and TRBJ2-5; D ambiguous. Trimming pared 6 bases from V and 5 bases from J, leaving 13 bases between. The CDR3 contains 13 residues. CDR1 and CDR2 (germline): SGHTA, FQGNSA. The CDR3 protein is CASRAPSEETQYF. CDR3 in DNA: TGTGCCAGCAGGGCCCCTTCGGAGGAGACCCAGTACTTC.

The chain uses TRBV27 and TRBJ1-5, with D unclear. V lost 0 bases and J lost 5, with 8 bases in between. Germline V lookup: CDR1 MNHEY, CDR2 SMNVEV (reference sequence). The CDR3 extends over 14 amino acids. The CDR3 loop reads CASSLSGGHQPQHF. The CDR3 DNA is TGTGCCAGCAGTTTATCGGGCGGCCATCAGCCCCAGCATTTT.

This clone was found once. V is TRBV2 and J is TRBJ1-5, with a possible D match to TRBD1 (5 bases). This CDR3 spans 16 amino acids. Germline V gene data show CDR1 as SNHLY and CDR2 as FYNNEI. Between the trimmed V and J ends, which lost 7 bases and 5 bases, there was a span of 21 bases. CDR3 amino acids: CASTRRGVPGHQPQHF. CDR3 sequence (DNA): TGTGCCAGCACCAGACGAGGGGTCCCGGGGCATCAGCCCCAGCATTTT. The full variable domain, rest sourced from reference TRBV2 and TRBJ1-5, is EPEVTQTPSHQVTQMGQEVILRCVPISNHLYFYWYRQILGQKVEFLVSFYNNEISEKSEIFDDQFSVERPDGSNFTLKIRSTKLEDSAMYFCASTRRGVPGHQPQHFGDGTRLSIL.